The TCR beta chain described here comes from a study of radiotherapy plus CTLA-4 blockade in lung cancer. Study information: Overall, roughly 17% of patients showed an objective response, while around 34% attained disease control. Study outcomes and limitations: Clones of tumor-derived TCRs expanded in blood after radiotherapy plus ipilimumab. Early blood T cell clone dynamics, with interferon-beta, were reported to best predict response.

Patients had chemo-refractory metastatic non-small-cell lung cancer and received focal radiation plus CTLA-4 blockade that used ipilimumab. V was shortened by 3 bases and J by 2 bases, with 9 bases between the two germline ends. This CDR3 contains 14 residues. Germline CDR1 reads PRHDT; CDR2 reads FYEKMQ (reference sequence). The table came from immunoSEQ multiplex PCR; TCRdb's copy has only in-frame clones and leaves some out. The data contain 60,000 to 85,000 clones, 85% to 90% of them singletons. A word on this clone: Its antigen is unknown.

The chain has TRBV13 and TRBJ2-3; the D gene is possibly TRBD2 (5 bases). The TCR sequence derives from a human donor with non-small cell lung cancer who had stable disease on radiotherapy plus ipilimumab. The sequencing here drew on peripheral blood, taken from a patient treated with radiotherapy plus ipilimumab. The CDR3 nucleotides read TGTGCCAGCAGCTTTAGCGTTAACACAGATACGCAGTATTTT. This translates into CASSFSVNTDTQYF.